The 27 T cell receptor beta chains below all came from one sample that was sequenced in a study of naive and memory T cell subsets. The beta constant-region primer was an equimolar mix of two oligonucleotides covering TRBC1 and TRBC2. The ligated cDNA underwent four PCR rounds using SP2 and nested alpha and beta constant-region primers. TCRdb re-analysed the UMI-ligation and nested PCR reads in MiXCR, keeping a single row per CDR3 protein. The sample records approximately 20,000 distinct CDR3 sequences, approximately 8.8% being singletons. Sequenced input: central memory CD8+ T cells from blood. These receptors were obtained from a human donor in good health.

By proportion, this clonotype is medium-sized. The J gene is TRBJ2-7, the V gene TRBV7-9; tentative D call: TRBD1 (6 bases). The CDR3 is 14 residues long. Germline V CDR1 and CDR2: SEHNR, FQNEAQ (reference sequence). Trimming took off 1 base at V and 6 bases at J, with 13 bases between the two ends. CDR3 nucleotides: TGTGCCAGCAGCTTAGTTACAGGGCCGGGCGAGCAGTACTTC. Its translation: CASSLVTGPGEQYF.

This clonotype showed up just a few times. V is TRBV3-1 and J is TRBJ2-1; D is possibly TRBD1 (6 bases). Trimming left V 0 bases short and J 1 base short, with 19 bases between. The germline CDR1 and CDR2 sequences are LGHDT and YNNKEL (reference sequence). The CDR3 sequence is 19 residues long. The CDR3 coding sequence is TGTGCCAGCAGCCAAGATCTTATATTGGTCAGGGGTTCCTACAATGAGCAGTTCTTC. This gives the protein CASSQDLILVRGSYNEQFF.

This clonotype was observed a handful of times. This chain uses TRBV7-6 with TRBJ1-1, with 8 nucleotides matching TRBD1. The CDR3 runs to 19 residues. V trimming: 0 bases; J trimming: 1 base; junction bases outside the gene matches: 13. In germline, CDR1 is SGHVS, CDR2 FNYEAQ. The CDR3 coding sequence is TGTGCCAGCAGCTTAGCGTTAGGCCCAGGGGGCAGCGAGAACACTGAAGCTTTCTTT. Its protein is CASSLALGPGGSENTEAFF.

This clonotype showed up just a few times. The chain is built from TRBV12-3 or TRBV12-4 and TRBJ2-1; no firm D call. The germline V and J ends were trimmed by 5 bases and 0 bases, with 14 bases remaining between them. This CDR3 contains 16 residues. The CDR3 protein is CASSPEEDRSYNEQFF. CDR3 bases: TGTGCCAGCAGTCCGGAAGAGGACCGCTCCTACAATGAGCAGTTCTTC.

This clonotype occurred a few times. V and J are TRBV20-1 and TRBJ1-2; 7 nucleotides match TRBD1. Germline V gene data show CDR1 as DFQATT and CDR2 as SNEGSKA (reference sequence). This CDR3 is built from 13 residues. With 4 bases clipped from V and 2 bases from J, the junction kept 4 bases outside the gene matches. CDR3 in DNA: TGCAGTGCTATGTGGGGACAGAACTATGGCTACACCTTC. It specifies CSAMWGQNYGYTF.

In its sample, this clonotype was seen a few times. The chain is built from TRBV5-1 and TRBJ1-4, with D tentatively TRBD1 (6 bases). Germline lookup yields CDR1 SGHRS and CDR2 YFSETQ. This CDR3 has 15 residues. V was pared by 4 bases and J by 5 bases, with 15 bases between. The CDR3 nucleotides read TGCGCCAGCAGCCCGTATGACAGGACCAATGAAAAACTGTTTTTT. This codes for CASSPYDRTNEKLFF.

In regard to this clonotype: This may stem from a read error, because a much larger clone lies one nucleotide away. The CDR3 end shows no conserved phenylalanine or tryptophan, and so a read error is likely. The rearrangement joins TRBV20-1 to TRBJ2-3; D might be TRBD1 (6 bases). Per the germline V gene, CDR1 is DFQATT and CDR2 is SNEGSKA (reference sequence). Trimming cost V 0 bases and J 2 bases, with 15 bases left between them. This CDR3 has 16 residues. The CDR3 DNA sequence: TGCAGTGCTAGAGATCTGGCAGGGGTCCCCACAGATACGCAGTATTAT. Residues: CSARDLAGVPTDTQYY.

This clonotype was observed many times. This chain joins TRBV2 and TRBJ2-1; D may be TRBD2 (6 bases). Germline values: CDR1 SNHLY, CDR2 FYNNEI. V was pared by 6 bases and J by 3 bases, with 21 bases between. The CDR3 loop spans 17 amino acids. The CDR3 nucleotides are TGTGCCAGCAGGCCCCGGGTTAGCGGTATTATCTACAATGAGCAGTTCTTC. Encoded protein: CASRPRVSGIIYNEQFF. Looking up the rest from reference TRBV2 and TRBJ2-1 gives the full variable domain: EPEVTQTPSHQVTQMGQEVILRCVPISNHLYFYWYRQILGQKVEFLVSFYNNEISEKSEIFDDQFSVERPDGSNFTLKIRSTKLEDSAMYFCASRPRVSGIIYNEQFFGPGTRLTVL.

This clonotype was seen at least ten times. This chain connects TRBV6-2 or TRBV6-3 to TRBJ2-5; tentatively, D is TRBD2 (6 bases). Trimming pared 0 bases from V and 5 bases from J, leaving 13 bases between. Germline lookup yields CDR1 MNHEY and CDR2 SVGEGT. CDR3 length: 15 amino acids. CDR3 nucleotide sequence: TGTGCCAGCAGTTACTCAGCTTCCGGGAGTGAGACCCAGTACTTC. Protein sequence: CASSYSASGSETQYF.

The chain couples TRBV5-1 to TRBJ1-1; D may be TRBD1 (5 bases). The CDR3 sequence is 12 residues long. With 1 base removed from V and 12 bases from J, the gap between germline ends came to 13 bases. Germline V gene sequence: CDR1 SGHRS, CDR2 YFSETQ. The CDR3 reads CASSLSGRETFF. The DNA of the CDR3 is TGCGCCAGCAGCTTGAGCGGCAGGGAGACTTTCTTT.

This clonotype was picked up many times. The rearrangement links TRBV27 to TRBJ2-3; D ambiguous. V was cut by 4 bases and J by 1 base, with 9 bases left in between. CDR1 is MNHEY and CDR2 is SMNVEV in the germline V gene (reference sequence). The length of the CDR3 is 14 residues. CDR3 protein: CASSWAAGTDTQYF. The CDR3 nucleotides are TGTGCCAGCAGTTGGGCAGCCGGCACAGATACGCAGTATTTT.

The chain uses TRBV5-1 and TRBJ2-3, with TRBD2 identical over 7 bases. The CDR3 contains 16 residues. Germline V gives CDR1 SGHRS, CDR2 YFSETQ. J was trimmed by 2 bases and V by 0 bases; bases with no gene match: 6. Here the CDR3 DNA reads TGCGCCAGCAGCTTGGAGGCTAGCGGTTACACAGATACGCAGTATTTT. It yields the protein CASSLEASGYTDTQYF.

The gene calls are TRBV19 and TRBJ2-2; tentatively, D is TRBD1 (6 bases). The V end was cut by 4 bases, the J end by 6 bases, with 12 bases between. Looked up from germline, CDR1 is LNHDA and CDR2 is SQIVND (reference sequence). This CDR3 is built from 14 residues. CDR3 coding DNA: TGTGCCAGTAGTACCTACAGGGTTTCCGGGGAGCTGTTTTTT. Translating it yields CASSTYRVSGELFF.

This clonotype was observed a few times. The chain uses TRBV29-1 and TRBJ2-7; no definite D call. The V end lost 2 bases, the J end lost 5 bases, and 4 bases lay between the germline ends. The CDR3 is made up of 10 amino acids. CDR1 is SQVTM and CDR2 is ANQGSEA in the germline V gene. Written as DNA, the CDR3 is TGCAGCGTTGAAATCGACGAGCAGTACTTC. This gives the protein CSVEIDEQYF.

This clonotype has more than one count but fewer than ten. The junction and the germline gene differ at one end; a read error may be behind it. This rearrangement joins TRBV12-3 or TRBV12-4 to TRBJ2-1, with 7 nucleotides matching TRBD1. The CDR3 covers 14 residues. The CDR3 nucleotides read TGTGCCAGCAGAGAGACAGGGTGGGACAATGGGCAGTTCTTC. Its translation: CASRETGWDNGQFF.

This clonotype was counted at least ten times. V is TRBV12-3 or TRBV12-4 and J is TRBJ2-3, with 11 positions matching TRBD2. The V and J ends lost 5 bases and 4 bases, in that order; junction bases with no gene match: 8. The CDR3 is 16 amino acids. The CDR3: CASSPTSGIFSDTQYF. The CDR3 DNA sequence: TGTGCCAGCAGTCCGACTAGCGGGATTTTTTCAGATACGCAGTATTTT.

Ten or more counts support this clonotype. V gene TRBV19 combines with J gene TRBJ1-1; D is ambiguous. The CDR3 runs to 14 residues. From germline, CDR1 is LNHDA and CDR2 SQIVND (reference sequence). Trimming took off 3 bases at V and 4 bases at J, with 12 bases between the two ends. The CDR3 DNA sequence: TGTGCCAGTAGTATTGACGGAGTGGGCACTGAAGCTTTCTTT. Protein sequence: CASSIDGVGTEAFF.

This clonotype has ten or more counts. V is TRBV6-4 and J is TRBJ2-1; TRBD1 agrees at 7 bases. The CDR3 length is 14 residues. V gave up 10 bases and J gave up 7 bases; unmatched junction bases: 13. CDR1 and CDR2 from the germline V gene are MRHNA and SNTAGT. CDR3 residues: CATRPGTASNEQFF. CDR3 sequence (DNA): TGTGCCACCAGACCCGGGACAGCCTCTAATGAGCAGTTCTTC.

This clonotype was found a few times. Here the CDR3 DNA reads TGCAGCGTTGAAATTGGGGACACTGAAGCTTTCTTT. It specifies CSVEIGDTEAFF. This sequence joins TRBV29-1 and TRBJ1-1; D remains unclear. The CDR3 is 12 amino acids. The germline V gene encodes CDR1 SQVTM and CDR2 ANQGSEA. Trimming stripped 2 bases from V and 3 bases from J, with 7 bases between. The entire variable domain, with the rest obtained from reference TRBV29-1 and TRBJ1-1, is as follows: SAVISQKPSRDICQRGTSLTIQCQVDSQVTMMFWYRQQPGQSLTLIATANQGSEATYESGFVIDKFPISRPNLTFSTLTVSNMSPEDSSIYLCSVEIGDTEAFFGQGTRLTVV.

This clonotype appeared many times. This chain links TRBV7-2 with TRBJ2-1, with 7 bases identical to TRBD2. J gave up 12 bases and V 5 bases, and 4 bases lay outside the gene matches. The CDR3 runs to 11 residues. Germline values: CDR1 SGHTA, CDR2 FQGNSA. CDR3 sequence reads: CASSPGGPQFF. CDR3 bases: TGTGCCAGCAGCCCGGGGGGACCGCAGTTCTTC.

This chain links TRBV12-3 or TRBV12-4 with TRBJ2-7; D gene unclear. Trimming removed 5 bases at V and 2 bases at J, with 10 bases between. The length of the CDR3 is 13 residues. The CDR3 sequence: CASSEDKPYEQYF. DNA of the CDR3: TGTGCCAGCAGTGAAGACAAACCCTACGAGCAGTACTTC.

This clonotype has ten or more counts. The V call is TRBV6-5, the J call TRBJ2-1, with TRBD2 matching 10 bases. CDR1 is MNHEY and CDR2 is SVGAGI in the germline V gene. Trimming at V came to 5 bases and at J to 1 base, leaving 5 bases not matched to a gene. The CDR3 is 16 amino acids. The CDR3 is CASSRQAGGSYNEQFF. CDR3 in DNA: TGTGCCAGCAGTCGCCAAGCGGGAGGGTCCTACAATGAGCAGTTCTTC.

This clonotype showed up just a few times. The chain uses TRBV14 and TRBJ1-1, with D possibly being TRBD1 (6 bases). CDR3 length: 14 amino acids. Trimming cost V 4 bases and J 3 bases, with 12 bases left between them. Germline CDR1 reads SGHDN; CDR2 reads FVKESK. CDR3 sequence reads: CASSRRTGHTEAFF. CDR3 in DNA: TGTGCCAGCAGCCGGAGAACAGGGCACACTGAAGCTTTCTTT.

This clonotype was seen more than once but under ten times. The genes are TRBV20-1 and TRBJ1-6, with a weak D call TRBD1 (6 bases). In germline, CDR1 is DFQATT, CDR2 SNEGSKA (reference sequence). The CDR3 loop spans 15 amino acids. V was trimmed by 5 bases and J by 9 bases, leaving 20 bases between them. The chain's CDR3 is CSASLEGDGSSPLHF. The CDR3 bases are TGCAGTGCTTCCCTGGAGGGGGACGGGAGTTCACCCCTCCACTTT.

This clonotype has at least ten counts. This chain joins TRBV19 and TRBJ2-5, with D uncertain. Germline-derived CDR1 and CDR2 are LNHDA and SQIVND (reference sequence). CDR3 length: 14 amino acids. Trimming shortened V by 0 bases and J by 4 bases, and 9 bases separated the two germline ends. CDR3 sequence reads: CASSIEGRGETQYF. The CDR3 DNA is TGTGCCAGTAGTATAGAGGGCCGAGGAGAGACCCAGTACTTC.

This clonotype was observed at least ten times. The CDR3 spells CASSDSTDSVPYEQYF. The CDR3 DNA is TGTGCCAGCAGCGACTCCACGGACAGTGTTCCCTACGAGCAGTACTTC. The rearrangement joins TRBV9 to TRBJ2-7; D is perhaps TRBD1 (6 bases). V lost 3 bases and J 2 bases, leaving 18 bases between the germline ends. The CDR3 is made up of 16 amino acids. Germline-derived CDR1 and CDR2 are SGDLS and YYNGEE. Based on the CDR3 plus reference TRBV9 and TRBJ2-7, the full variable domain is DSGVTQTPKHLITATGQRVTLRCSPRSGDLSVYWYQQSLDQGLQFLIQYYNGEERAKGNILERFSAQQFPDLHSELNLSSLELGDSALYFCASSDSTDSVPYEQYFGPGTRLTVT.

Comment on this clonotype: With a much larger clone just one base away, this may be a read error. V gene TRBV7-9 combines with J gene TRBJ2-5, with TRBD1 as a possible D gene (5 bases). In germline, CDR1 is SEHNR, CDR2 FQNEAQ (reference sequence). This CDR3 spans 13 amino acids. V lost 3 bases to trimming and J lost 4 bases, with 9 bases between them. CDR3 sequence reads: CASSLTVGETQYF. The CDR3 DNA follows: TGTGCCAGCAGCTTGACAGTTGGAGAGACCCAGTACTTC.